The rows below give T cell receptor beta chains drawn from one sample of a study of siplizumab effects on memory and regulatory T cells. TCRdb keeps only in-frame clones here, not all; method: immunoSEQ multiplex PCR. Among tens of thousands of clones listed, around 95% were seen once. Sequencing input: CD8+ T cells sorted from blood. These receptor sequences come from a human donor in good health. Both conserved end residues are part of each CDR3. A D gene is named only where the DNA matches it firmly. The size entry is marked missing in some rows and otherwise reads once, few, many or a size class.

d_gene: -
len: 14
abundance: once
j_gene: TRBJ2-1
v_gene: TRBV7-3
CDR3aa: CASSLNRVENEQFF
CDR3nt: TGTGCCAGCAGCTTAAACAGGGTCGAGAATGAGCAGTTCTTC

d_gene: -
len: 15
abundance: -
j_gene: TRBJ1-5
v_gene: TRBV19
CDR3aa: CASSINSYSNQPQHF
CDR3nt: TGTGCCAGTAGTATAAACAGTTATAGCAATCAGCCCCAGCATTTT

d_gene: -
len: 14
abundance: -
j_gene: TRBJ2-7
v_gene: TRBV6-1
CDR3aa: CASSEITGSYEQYF
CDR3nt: TGTGCCAGCAGTGAAATTACAGGCTCCTACGAGCAGTACTTC

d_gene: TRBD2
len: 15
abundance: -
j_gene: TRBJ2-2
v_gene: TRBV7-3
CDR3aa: CASSLGTSFTGELFF
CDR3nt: TGTGCCAGCAGTCTCGGGACTAGCTTTACCGGGGAGCTGTTTTTT

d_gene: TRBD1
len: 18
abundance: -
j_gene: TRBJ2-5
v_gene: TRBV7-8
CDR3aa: CASSSTHPDRAPQETQYF
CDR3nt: TGTGCCAGCAGCTCCACCCATCCCGACAGGGCGCCTCAAGAGACCCAGTACTTC

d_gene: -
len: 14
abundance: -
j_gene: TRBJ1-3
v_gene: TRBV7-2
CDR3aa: CASSVDSSGNTIYF
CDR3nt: TGTGCCAGCAGCGTTGACAGCTCTGGAAACACCATATATTTT

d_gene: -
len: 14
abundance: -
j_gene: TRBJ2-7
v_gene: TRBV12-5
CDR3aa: CASGFGPAAYEQYF
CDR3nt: TGTGCTAGTGGTTTTGGCCCAGCGGCCTACGAGCAGTACTTC

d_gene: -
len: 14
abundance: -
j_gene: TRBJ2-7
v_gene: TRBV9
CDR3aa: CASSALVGSYEQYF
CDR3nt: TGTGCCAGCAGCGCACTCGTGGGTTCCTACGAGCAGTACTTC

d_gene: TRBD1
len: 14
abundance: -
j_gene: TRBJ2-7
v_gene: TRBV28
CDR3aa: CASSPPGTGNEQYF
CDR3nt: TGTGCCAGCAGTCCCCCCGGGACAGGCAACGAGCAGTACTTC

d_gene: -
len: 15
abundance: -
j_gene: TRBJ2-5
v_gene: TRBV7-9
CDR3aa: CASRLEAGPQETQYF
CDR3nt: TGTGCCAGCAGATTGGAAGCCGGGCCCCAAGAGACCCAGTACTTC

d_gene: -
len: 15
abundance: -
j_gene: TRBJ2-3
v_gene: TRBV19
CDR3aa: CASSIGPRLGDTQYF
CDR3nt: TGTGCCAGTAGTATTGGCCCCCGATTGGGGGATACGCAGTATTTT

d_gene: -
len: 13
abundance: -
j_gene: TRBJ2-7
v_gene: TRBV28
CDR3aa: CASYPGYSYEQYF
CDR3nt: TGTGCCAGTTACCCAGGTTACTCCTACGAGCAGTACTTC

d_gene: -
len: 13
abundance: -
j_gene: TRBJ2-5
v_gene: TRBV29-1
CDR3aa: CSVVNIYQETQYF
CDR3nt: TGCAGCGTTGTTAACATATACCAAGAGACCCAGTACTTC

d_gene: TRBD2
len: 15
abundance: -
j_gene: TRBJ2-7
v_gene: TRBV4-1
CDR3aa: CASSQVHSGSYEQYF
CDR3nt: TGCGCCAGCAGCCAAGTCCATAGCGGGAGCTACGAGCAGTACTTC

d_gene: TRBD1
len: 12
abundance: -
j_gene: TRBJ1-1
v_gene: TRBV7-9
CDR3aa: CASRGGGIEAFF
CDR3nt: TGTGCCAGCAGAGGGGGCGGGATAGAAGCTTTCTTT

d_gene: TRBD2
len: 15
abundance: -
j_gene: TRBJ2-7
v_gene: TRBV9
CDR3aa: CASSVGGGFSYEQYF
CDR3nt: TGTGCCAGCAGCGTAGGGGGAGGGTTCTCCTACGAGCAGTACTTC

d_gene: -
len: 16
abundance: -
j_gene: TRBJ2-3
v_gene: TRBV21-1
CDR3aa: CASSNVAPSRTDTQYF
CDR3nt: TGTGCCAGCAGCAACGTCGCGCCCTCCCGCACAGATACGCAGTATTTT

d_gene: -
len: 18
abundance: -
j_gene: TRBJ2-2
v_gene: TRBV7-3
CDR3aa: CASSLHPANRANTGELFF
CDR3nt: TGTGCCAGCAGCTTGCATCCCGCGAACAGGGCGAACACCGGGGAGCTGTTTTTT

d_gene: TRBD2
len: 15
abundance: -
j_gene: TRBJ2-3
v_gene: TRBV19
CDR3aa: CASSALGLAGDTQYF
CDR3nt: TGTGCCAGTAGTGCCCTTGGACTAGCGGGAGATACGCAGTATTTT

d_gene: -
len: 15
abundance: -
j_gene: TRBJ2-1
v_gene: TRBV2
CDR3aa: CASSDRVSSYNEQFF
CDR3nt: TGTGCCAGCAGTGACAGGGTGAGCTCCTACAATGAGCAGTTCTTC

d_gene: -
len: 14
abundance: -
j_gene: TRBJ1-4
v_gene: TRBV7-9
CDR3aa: CASSLADYDEKLFF
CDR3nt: TGTGCCAGCAGCTTAGCCGACTACGACGAAAAACTGTTTTTT

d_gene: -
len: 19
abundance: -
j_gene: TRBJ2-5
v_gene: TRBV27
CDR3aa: CASSFPSSNRSTSQETQYF
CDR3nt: TGTGCCAGCAGTTTCCCCAGCTCAAACCGATCCACCTCACAAGAGACCCAGTACTTC

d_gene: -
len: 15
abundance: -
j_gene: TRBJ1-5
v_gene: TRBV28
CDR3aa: CASSLTRELYQPQHF
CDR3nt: TGTGCCAGCAGTTTAACAAGAGAGCTTTATCAGCCCCAGCATTTT

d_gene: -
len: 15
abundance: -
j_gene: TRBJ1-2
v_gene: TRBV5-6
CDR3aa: CASGRRQGRSYGYTF
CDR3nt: TGTGCCAGCGGACGGCGCCAGGGGAGATCCTATGGCTACACCTTC

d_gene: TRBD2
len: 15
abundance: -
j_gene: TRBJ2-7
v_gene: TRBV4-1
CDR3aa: CASSHGTSGEYEQYF
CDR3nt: TGCGCCAGCAGCCACGGGACTAGCGGTGAATACGAGCAGTACTTC

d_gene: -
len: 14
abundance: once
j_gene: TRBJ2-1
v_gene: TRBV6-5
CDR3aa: CASSLANTYNEQFF
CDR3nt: TGTGCCAGCAGTCTAGCGAACACCTACAATGAGCAGTTCTTC

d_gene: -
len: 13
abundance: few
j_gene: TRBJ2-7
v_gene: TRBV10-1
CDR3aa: CASSGNQRHEQYF
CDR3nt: TGCGCCAGCAGTGGAAACCAGCGCCACGAGCAGTACTTC

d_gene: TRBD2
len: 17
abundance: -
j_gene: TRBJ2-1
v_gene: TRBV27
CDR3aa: CASSHLGTSGRASEQFF
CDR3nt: TGTGCCAGCAGTCACCTCGGGACTAGCGGGAGGGCCAGTGAGCAGTTCTTC

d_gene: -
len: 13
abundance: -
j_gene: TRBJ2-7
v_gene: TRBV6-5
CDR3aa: CASSYEQWYEQYF
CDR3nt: TGTGCCAGCAGTTACGAACAGTGGTACGAGCAGTACTTC